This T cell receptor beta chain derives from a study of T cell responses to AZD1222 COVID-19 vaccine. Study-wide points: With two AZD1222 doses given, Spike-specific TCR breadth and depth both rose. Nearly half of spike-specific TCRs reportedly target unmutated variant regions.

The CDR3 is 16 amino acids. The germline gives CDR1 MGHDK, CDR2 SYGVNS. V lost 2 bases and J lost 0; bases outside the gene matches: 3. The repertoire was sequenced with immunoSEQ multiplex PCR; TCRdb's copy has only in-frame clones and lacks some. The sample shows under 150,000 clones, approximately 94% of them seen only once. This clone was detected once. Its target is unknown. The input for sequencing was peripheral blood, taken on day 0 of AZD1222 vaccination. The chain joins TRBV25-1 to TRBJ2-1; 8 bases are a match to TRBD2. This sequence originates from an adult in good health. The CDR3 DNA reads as TGTGCCAGCAGTGAAAGGCGGGGGGCCTCCTACAATGAGCAGTTCTTC. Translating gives CASSERRGASYNEQFF.